The T cell receptor beta chain described here comes from a study of blood T cells in healthy people across ages. The germline V and J ends were trimmed by 0 bases and 2 bases, with 7 bases remaining between them. CDR3 length: 14 amino acids. Per the germline V gene, CDR1 is SGHDN and CDR2 is FVKESK. PCR was performed a second time for 7 to 11 cycles using a sample-barcoded 5' primer and a J-beta primer mix. Each CDR3 protein gets one entry after TCRdb re-called the 5' RACE reads with MiXCR. Of some 640,000 distinct CDR3 sequences in the sample, about 30% were seen once. Study outcomes and limitations: Diversity figures derived from one million T cells were judged to underestimate the true value. Compared with aged donors, long-lived donors showed fewer expanded clones, suggesting selection.

Of note for this clonotype: What it recognizes is unknown.

Source material: blood. The chain combines TRBV14 with TRBJ2-5, with D hard to call. The TCR was taken from a woman at least 80 years old in good health. This CDR3 reads CASSQDQRQETQYF. The CDR3 DNA reads TGTGCCAGCAGCCAAGATCAGCGACAAGAGACCCAGTACTTC.